The present entry profiles one T cell receptor beta chain with its context. Its antigen is unidentified. The method was immunoSEQ multiplex PCR; TCRdb's version includes in-frame clones alone and lacks a portion of them. The sample includes about 300,000 clones, around 66% of them seen just once. The V end lost 6 bases, the J end lost 2 bases, and 11 bases lay between the germline ends. CDR3 length: 13 residues. Germline CDR1 reads MNHEY; CDR2 reads SVGAGI. The sample belongs to a study of cytotoxic CD8 clonotypes in ibrutinib-treated CLL. Study-level background: Sample averages reached 250,000 to 300,000 productive templates and 94,082 productive rearrangements.

Broader study findings: Clonality showed a rise at ibrutinib response that reversed toward baseline at progression. Treatment saw public clonotypes, which were uncommon, either contract or stay stable.

Genomic DNA in an amount of around 2 micrograms was extracted from cryopreserved PBMCs and used for the preparation of TCR beta libraries. This chain joins TRBV6-5 and TRBJ2-7, with D uncertain. Sequenced material: PBMCs, taken after 36 months of ibrutinib treatment. The receptor was isolated from a human donor with chronic lymphocytic leukemia. The CDR3 region has the DNA TGTGCCAGCAGAAATCCCGTTACCTACGAGCAGTACTTC. It translates to CASRNPVTYEQYF.